The 26 T cell receptor beta chains below all came from one sample that was sequenced in a study of CD4 T cells in relation to SARS-CoV-2 and coronaviruses. Assay used: immunoSEQ multiplex PCR; TCRdb lists only in-frame clones, some missing. The sample gives 20,000 to 25,000 clones, 75% to 85% of which show up once; more than 9% is in the top ten. Unexposed donor CD4+ T cells date from 2011-2018, before the COVID-19 pandemic. After roughly ten days of culture, CD4+ T cells were isolated. No antigens are known for them. The source material was CD4+ T cells from PBMCs, cultured in vitro. The origin of the receptors is a human donor in good health.

This sequence joins TRBV4-1 and TRBJ2-7; no firm D call. The CDR3 covers 16 residues. Germline loops: CDR1 MGHRA, CDR2 YSYEKL. Deletions cut 4 bases from V and 2 bases from J, with 18 bases between. This CDR3 is CASSLSPDVGTYEQYF. Written as DNA, the CDR3 is TGCGCCAGCAGCCTTTCCCCGGACGTCGGAACCTACGAGCAGTACTTC.

The V and J genes are TRBV19 and TRBJ2-1, with TRBD2 matching 9 bases. The CDR3 covers 15 residues. The germline CDR1 and CDR2 sequences are LNHDA and SQIVND (reference sequence). Germline trimming cut 4 bases from V and 10 bases from J; bases unmatched to any gene: 11. DNA of the CDR3: TGTGCCAGTAGTAGCGGGAGGGTCCGTTCGCGAGAGCAGTTCTTC. This translates into CASSSGRVRSREQFF.

This clone turned up a few times. The chain uses TRBV5-1 and TRBJ1-1; the D gene is possibly TRBD1 (5 bases). V lost 4 bases and J 5 bases, leaving 21 bases between the germline ends. The CDR3 sequence is 16 residues long. The V gene's germline CDR1 is SGHRS and CDR2 YFSETQ. The CDR3 sequence: CASSVGLSGGSTEAFF. The CDR3 DNA reads as TGCGCCAGCAGCGTGGGACTCTCGGGGGGGAGTACTGAAGCTTTCTTT.

The rearrangement joins TRBV12-3 or TRBV12-4 to TRBJ2-7; D gene ambiguous. This CDR3 has 12 amino acids. The germline V and J ends were trimmed by 3 bases and 4 bases, with 7 bases remaining between them. The CDR3 here is CASSFMRYEQYF. As DNA, the CDR3 is TGTGCCAGCAGTTTTATGAGGTACGAGCAGTACTTC.

V is TRBV18 and J is TRBJ2-2; D is perhaps TRBD1 (5 bases). The V end lost 2 bases, the J end lost 1 base, and 14 bases lay between the germline ends. In germline, CDR1 is KGHSH, CDR2 LQKENI. The CDR3 spans 17 residues. The CDR3 nucleotides read TGTGCCAGCTCACCATTAAGTATCACAGGGAACACCGGGGAGCTGTTTTTT. Protein product: CASSPLSITGNTGELFF. The full variable domain, in which reference TRBV18 and TRBJ2-2 provide the parts outside the CDR3, is NAGVMQNPRHLVRRRGQEARLRCSPMKGHSHVYWYRQLPEEGLKFMVYLQKENIIDESGMPKERFSAEFPKEGPSILRIQQVVRGDSAAYFCASSPLSITGNTGELFFGEGSRLTVL.

V and J are TRBV7-3 and TRBJ2-3; 16 bases match TRBD2. The CDR3 length is 16 residues. V shed 6 bases, J shed 5 bases, and the junction held 5 bases outside the gene matches. Germline CDR1 SGHTA, CDR2 FQGTGA. CDR3 in amino acids: CASSLGTSGRGDTQYF. CDR3 in DNA: TGTGCCAGCAGTCTAGGGACTAGCGGGAGGGGAGATACGCAGTATTTT.

This chain connects TRBV7-2 to TRBJ1-2; TRBD1 matches at 8 bases. The CDR3 totals 14 residues. With V trimmed by 5 bases and J by 4 bases, 6 bases remained unmatched. Germline CDR1 SGHTA, CDR2 FQGNSA. The CDR3 protein is CASSQTGALYGYTF. CDR3 sequence (DNA): TGTGCCAGCAGCCAGACAGGGGCGCTCTATGGCTACACCTTC. The full variable domain, in which reference TRBV7-2 and TRBJ1-2 provide the parts outside the CDR3, is GAGVSQSPSNKVTEKGKDVELRCDPISGHTALYWYRQSLGQGLEFLIYFQGNSAPDKSGLPSDRFSAERTGGSVSTLTIQRTQQEDSAVYLCASSQTGALYGYTFGSGTRLTVV.

V gene TRBV20-1 combines with J gene TRBJ1-2, with D maybe TRBD1 (5 bases). CDR3 length equals 11 residues. Germline loops: CDR1 DFQATT, CDR2 SNEGSKA (reference sequence). The V end was cut by 3 bases, the J end by 10 bases, with 12 bases between. Here the CDR3 DNA reads TGCAGTGCTAGCGTCCAGGGAAACTACACCTTC. Protein sequence: CSASVQGNYTF.

CDR3 nucleotides: TGTGCCAGCAGCCAAGGGAGAAATTCACCCCTCCACTTT. Its protein is CASSQGRNSPLHF. V and J are TRBV3-1 (or the pseudogene TRBV3-2) and TRBJ1-6, with D hard to call. Trimming shortened V by 1 base and J by 7 bases, and 5 bases separated the two germline ends. Germline V gene lookup returns CDR1 LGHDT and CDR2 YNNKEL (reference sequence). The CDR3 runs to 13 residues.

This chain uses TRBV5-1 with TRBJ2-3; TRBD2 might be the D (6 bases). V lost 4 bases to trimming and J lost 7 bases, with 13 bases between them. This CDR3 region has 13 residues. Germline assignment: CDR1 SGHRS and CDR2 YFSETQ. The CDR3 DNA is TGCGCCAGCAGCCCTGGACTAACTAATACGCAGTATTTT. This codes for CASSPGLTNTQYF. Variable domain in full (rest from reference TRBV5-1 and TRBJ2-3): KAGVTQTPRYLIKTRGQQVTLSCSPISGHRSVSWYQQTPGQGLQFLFEYFSETQRNKGNFPGRFSGRQFSNSRSEMNVSTLELGDSALYLCASSPGLTNTQYFGPGTRLTVL.

This chain uses TRBV29-1 with TRBJ2-7; D is undetermined. CDR1 SQVTM and CDR2 ANQGSEA come from the germline V gene. CDR3 length equals 13 residues. V shed 6 bases and J shed 2 bases, with 14 bases lying between them. Written as DNA, the CDR3 is TGCAGCGTAGCCCTGCGGCACACCTACGAGCAGTACTTC. Protein product: CSVALRHTYEQYF.

The chain uses TRBV9 and TRBJ1-4; D perhaps matches TRBD1 (6 bases). CDR1 and CDR2 (germline): SGDLS, YYNGEE. CDR3 size: 15 residues. V lost 4 bases and J 8 bases, leaving 18 bases between the germline ends. The CDR3 nucleotides read TGTGCCAGCAGCCCAAGAGGGGGGTTCGGGGAAAAACTGTTTTTT. Translating it yields CASSPRGGFGEKLFF. Full variable domain (outside the CDR3, taken from reference TRBV9 and TRBJ1-4): DSGVTQTPKHLITATGQRVTLRCSPRSGDLSVYWYQQSLDQGLQFLIQYYNGEERAKGNILERFSAQQFPDLHSELNLSSLELGDSALYFCASSPRGGFGEKLFFGSGTQLSVL.

This chain joins TRBV19 and TRBJ2-7; 8 bases map to TRBD1. The length of the CDR3 is 15 residues. V was pared by 4 bases and J by 4 bases, with 9 bases of the junction left unmatched. CDR1 is LNHDA, CDR2 SQIVND, per germline (reference sequence). This CDR3 is CASSTLTGASYEQYF. The CDR3 nucleotides read TGTGCCAGTAGTACGCTGACAGGGGCTTCTTACGAGCAGTACTTC.

J is TRBJ2-1 and V is TRBV5-1, with a possible D match to TRBD2 (6 bases). Germline CDR1 SGHRS, CDR2 YFSETQ. Trimming took 0 bases from V and 3 from J, leaving 10 bases between them. There are 15 residues in the CDR3. The chain's CDR3 is CASSLVAEVYNEQFF. The CDR3 DNA follows: TGCGCCAGCAGCTTGGTAGCGGAGGTCTACAATGAGCAGTTCTTC.

The chain couples TRBV2 to TRBJ2-3; TRBD2 matches at 10 bases. Germline-derived CDR1 and CDR2 are SNHLY and FYNNEI. V gave up 5 bases and J gave up 2 bases; unmatched junction bases: 7. This CDR3 has 16 amino acids. CDR3 amino acids: CASSSSGSRITDTQYF. CDR3 nucleotide sequence: TGTGCCAGCAGTTCTAGCGGGAGTCGAATCACAGATACGCAGTATTTT.

This clone was detected only a few times. This chain links TRBV5-6 with TRBJ1-2; 7 nucleotides agree with TRBD1. Trimming removed 2 bases from V and 8 bases from J; junction bases left unmatched: 15. This CDR3 has 16 residues. CDR1 is SGHDT, CDR2 YYEEEE, per germline. CDR3 protein: CASSLSDRVSLRGYTF. The CDR3 region has the DNA TGTGCCAGCAGCTTATCAGACAGGGTATCTTTGAGAGGCTACACCTTC.

This clone was picked up one time. The gene calls are TRBV6-5 and TRBJ1-1; TRBD1 matches at 8 bases. CDR3 length equals 14 residues. V dropped 6 bases and J dropped 5; count of bases not matched to a gene: 8. CDR1 MNHEY and CDR2 SVGAGI come from the germline V gene. CDR3 amino acids: CASRTQGVWTEAFF. The CDR3 DNA is TGTGCCAGCAGGACACAGGGGGTTTGGACTGAAGCTTTCTTT.

The chain couples TRBV18 to TRBJ1-1; perhaps TRBD1 as D (6 bases). The CDR3 is 17 residues long. Germline V gene data show CDR1 as KGHSH and CDR2 as LQKENI. With 3 bases removed from V and 1 base from J, the gap between germline ends came to 18 bases. CDR3 sequence (DNA): TGTGCCAGCTCACCCACCCAGGGGTGGGCAAAGAACACTGAAGCTTTCTTT. Protein sequence: CASSPTQGWAKNTEAFF.

The chain employs TRBV9 and TRBJ2-1, with D perhaps TRBD2 (5 bases). Trimming took 0 bases from V and 12 from J, leaving 16 bases between them. Germline V gene lookup returns CDR1 SGDLS and CDR2 YYNGEE. This CDR3 contains 14 residues. CDR3 coding DNA: TGTGCCAGCAGCGTAGAGGGTTCCAGCGGCTGGCAGTTCTTC. Protein: CASSVEGSSGWQFF.

The rearrangement joins TRBV3-1 (or the pseudogene TRBV3-2) to TRBJ1-4, with D uncertain. With 0 bases removed from V and 7 bases from J, the gap between germline ends came to 9 bases. Germline-derived CDR1 and CDR2 are LGHDT and YNNKEL (reference sequence). This CDR3 region has 14 residues. CDR3 sequence (DNA): TGTGCCAGCAGCCAAGAGTCGGGCACTGAAAAACTGTTTTTT. It translates to CASSQESGTEKLFF.

By proportion, this clone is large. V is TRBV27 and J is TRBJ2-6; D is undetermined. The CDR3 loop spans 15 amino acids. The germline V gene has CDR1 MNHEY and CDR2 SMNVEV (reference sequence). Trimming cost V 4 bases and J 0 bases, with 7 bases left between them. The CDR3: CASSSTPSGANVLTF. CDR3 coding DNA: TGTGCCAGCAGTTCCACACCCTCTGGGGCCAACGTCCTGACTTTC.

CDR3 sequence: CASSQAAPSYEQYF. CDR3 nucleotide sequence: TGCGCCAGCAGCCAGGCAGCACCTTCCTACGAGCAGTACTTC. V is TRBV5-1 and J is TRBJ2-7; D is unresolved. Deletions cut 4 bases from V and 1 base from J, with 12 bases between. CDR3 length: 14 amino acids. In germline, CDR1 is SGHRS, CDR2 YFSETQ.

The rearrangement joins TRBV5-8 to TRBJ1-5, with a tentative D call TRBD1 (5 bases). V was cut by 6 bases and J by 6 bases, with 19 bases left in between. This CDR3 contains 15 residues. Germline CDR1 SGHTS, CDR2 YDEGEE. CDR3 nucleotide sequence: TGTGCCAGCAACACCGGCGGGGCCTGGGGTCAGCCCCAGCATTTT. This codes for CASNTGGAWGQPQHF. Complete variable domain (other parts from reference TRBV5-8 and TRBJ1-5): EAGVTQSPTHLIKTRGQQATLRCSPISGHTSVYWYQQALGLGLQFLLWYDEGEERNRGNFPPRFSGRQFPNYSSELNVNALELEDSALYLCASNTGGAWGQPQHFGDGTRLSIL.

The chain links TRBV25-1 to TRBJ2-1; 11 positions agree with TRBD2. This CDR3 is built from 16 residues. The germline gives CDR1 MGHDK, CDR2 SYGVNS. V dropped 2 bases and J dropped 3; count of bases not matched to a gene: 3. Written as DNA, the CDR3 is TGTGCCAGCAGTGAACCCGGGACTAGCGGCTACAATGAGCAGTTCTTC. It yields the protein CASSEPGTSGYNEQFF.

The chain combines TRBV10-1 with TRBJ2-7, with TRBD2 matching over 13 bases. Germline-derived CDR1 and CDR2 are WNHNN and SYGVQD (reference sequence). CDR3 length equals 20 residues. V dropped 3 bases and J dropped 7; count of bases not matched to a gene: 21. The CDR3, as DNA: TGCGCCAGCAGTGATCACAAACCAGGACTAGCGGGAGATGGTACGGAAGAGCAGTACTTC. This gives the protein CASSDHKPGLAGDGTEEQYF.

There are a few counts of this clone. The chain joins TRBV28 to TRBJ1-2, with D possibly being TRBD1 (6 bases). Germline V gives CDR1 MDHEN, CDR2 SYDVKM. The germline V and J ends were trimmed by 6 bases and 4 bases, with 12 bases remaining between them. CDR3 length: 13 residues. The CDR3 spells CASRAGGSYGYTF. The CDR3 nucleotides are TGTGCCAGCAGGGCGGGGGGCAGCTATGGCTACACCTTC.